This TCR beta chain was sequenced for a study of immune reconstitution after stem cell transplant in scleroderma. This clonotype turned up a few times. TCRdb re-derived calls from the RT-PCR reads in MiXCR, one entry per CDR3 protein. The table has roughly 4,800 distinct CDR3 sequences, less than 9.5% seen once. This receptor was obtained from a male donor with systemic sclerosis. The sample was taken before or after autologous hematopoietic stem cell transplantation (not recorded which).

DNA for the CDR3: TGCAGTGCTAGAGATTTGGGTGCGCCGATGAACACTGAAGCTTTCTTT. Protein: CSARDLGAPMNTEAFF. The chain combines TRBV20-1 with TRBJ1-1; D remains unclear. Germline V CDR1 and CDR2: DFQATT, SNEGSKA (reference sequence). V lost 0 bases, J lost 0 bases, and 14 bases lay in between. The CDR3 is 16 residues long.